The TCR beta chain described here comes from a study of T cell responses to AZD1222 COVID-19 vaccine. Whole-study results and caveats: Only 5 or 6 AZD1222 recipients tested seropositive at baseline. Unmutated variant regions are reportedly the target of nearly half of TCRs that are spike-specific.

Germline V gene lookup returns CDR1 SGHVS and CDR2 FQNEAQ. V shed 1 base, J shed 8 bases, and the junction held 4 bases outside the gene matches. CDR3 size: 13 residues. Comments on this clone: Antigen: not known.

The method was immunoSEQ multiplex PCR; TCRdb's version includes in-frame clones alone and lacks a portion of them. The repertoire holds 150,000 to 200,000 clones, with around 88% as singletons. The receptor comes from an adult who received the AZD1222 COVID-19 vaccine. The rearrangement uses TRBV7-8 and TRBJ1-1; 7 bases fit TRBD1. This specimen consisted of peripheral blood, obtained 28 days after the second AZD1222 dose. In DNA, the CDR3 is TGTGCCAGCAGCTTAGGACAGGGAGGAGAAGCTTTCTTT. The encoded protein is CASSLGQGGEAFF.